These 15 T cell receptor beta chains share one sample of origin, sequenced in a study of response to subunit inactivated influenza vaccine. TCRdb redid the calling of the RT-PCR reads with MiXCR, one entry per CDR3 protein. The sample yields about 500,000 distinct CDR3 sequences, roughly 13% seen once. Source: PBMCs from blood, taken 45 days after vaccination. The receptors were gathered from a man aged 45-65 years who received an inactivated influenza vaccine.

V is TRBV28 and J is TRBJ1-6; a possible D gene is TRBD1 (5 bases). This CDR3 is 14 amino acids long. Deletions cut 3 bases from V and 6 bases from J, with 9 bases between. The germline V gene has CDR1 MDHEN and CDR2 SYDVKM. CDR3 in DNA: TGTGCCAGCAGTTTGGGGGGAACTAATTCACCCCTCCACTTT. This sequence encodes CASSLGGTNSPLHF.

In this sample, this clonotype turned up a few times. The chain uses TRBV6-5 and TRBJ2-7, with 8 positions matching TRBD2. Germline V gives CDR1 MNHEY, CDR2 SVGAGI. Trimming cost V 4 bases and J 0 bases; bases outside gene matches: 11. The CDR3 runs 17 residues. CDR3 nucleotides: TGTGCCAGCAGTTCAGTCTTCGGGAGGGCCCACTCCTACGAGCAGTACTTC. Its protein is CASSSVFGRAHSYEQYF.

This clonotype came up a few times. The J gene is TRBJ2-7, the V gene TRBV20-1; perhaps TRBD1 as D (5 bases). The germline CDR1 and CDR2 sequences are DFQATT and SNEGSKA (reference sequence). The CDR3 totals 14 residues. Trimming shortened V by 3 bases and J by 2 bases, and 14 bases separated the two germline ends. The CDR3 sequence is CSASAQGHPYEQYF. As DNA, the CDR3 is TGCAGTGCTAGTGCGCAGGGTCATCCCTACGAGCAGTACTTC.

This clonotype was observed a handful of times. The chain couples TRBV7-9 to TRBJ1-2; D might be TRBD1 (6 bases). V lost 4 bases and J lost 4, with 16 bases in between. Germline CDR1 and CDR2: SEHNR and FQNEAQ (reference sequence). CDR3 length: 15 amino acids. This chain's CDR3 is CASSSEQGITYGYTF. For the CDR3, the DNA is TGTGCCAGCAGCTCCGAGCAGGGGATTACCTATGGCTACACCTTC.

The chain employs TRBV7-6 and TRBJ2-3, with 11 bases identical to TRBD2. The trim removed 5 bases at V and 1 base at J, leaving 5 bases unmatched. This CDR3 is 16 amino acids long. CDR1 SGHVS and CDR2 FNYEAQ come from the germline V gene. The CDR3 nucleotides are TGTGCCAGCAGCCAAACTAGCGGGAGAGGCACAGATACGCAGTATTTT. This codes for CASSQTSGRGTDTQYF.

The chain carries TRBV15 and TRBJ2-5; the D is unclear. The V end was cut by 3 bases, the J end by 0 bases, with 5 bases between. This CDR3 spans 13 amino acids. The germline V gene has CDR1 LNHNV and CDR2 YYDKDF (reference sequence). The CDR3 sequence is CATSRAYQETQYF. CDR3 bases: TGTGCCACCAGCAGGGCGTACCAAGAGACCCAGTACTTC.

DNA of the CDR3: TGTGCCAGCGCTTCCGCAGGGGGGGCAGATACGCAGTATTTT. This translates into CASASAGGADTQYF. J is TRBJ2-3 and V is TRBV28, with D perhaps TRBD1 or TRBD2 (7 bases each). Between the trimmed V and J ends, which lost 8 bases and 4 bases, there was a span of 16 bases. Germline assignment: CDR1 MDHEN and CDR2 SYDVKM. The CDR3 length is 14 residues.

This clonotype has more than one count but fewer than ten. This chain joins TRBV5-1 and TRBJ2-1, with 7 bases identical to TRBD2. CDR3 length: 15 residues. J lost 12 bases, V lost 2 bases, and 14 bases had no gene match. Looked up from germline, CDR1 is SGHRS and CDR2 is YFSETQ. DNA for the CDR3: TGCGCCAGCAGCTTATGGACGGGAGGCCTTGAGGTGCAGTTCTTC. Residues: CASSLWTGGLEVQFF. Based on the CDR3 plus reference TRBV5-1 and TRBJ2-1, the full variable domain is KAGVTQTPRYLIKTRGQQVTLSCSPISGHRSVSWYQQTPGQGLQFLFEYFSETQRNKGNFPGRFSGRQFSNSRSEMNVSTLELGDSALYLCASSLWTGGLEVQFFGPGTRLTVL.

A few counts support this clonotype. The chain recombines TRBV24-1 with TRBJ2-3; D not resolved. Germline V gives CDR1 KGHDR, CDR2 SFDVKD. Trimming pared 3 bases from V and 0 bases from J, leaving 9 bases between. This CDR3 is built from 15 residues. In DNA, the CDR3 is TGTGCCACCAGTGATCAAAGAGCTAGCACAGATACGCAGTATTTT. It codes for CATSDQRASTDTQYF.

The chain employs TRBV20-1 and TRBJ2-7; TRBD2 is a possible D gene (6 bases). There are 13 residues in the CDR3. In germline, CDR1 is DFQATT, CDR2 SNEGSKA (reference sequence). The V and J ends lost 5 bases and 3 bases respectively, with 14 bases between them. The CDR3 loop reads CSAAPGTVYEQYF. CDR3 nucleotide sequence: TGCAGTGCTGCCCCCGGGACTGTCTACGAGCAGTACTTC.

This clonotype was found a few times. The chain uses TRBV5-1 and TRBJ1-1; perhaps TRBD1 as D (5 bases). Germline CDR1 reads SGHRS; CDR2 reads YFSETQ. The CDR3 covers 12 residues. Trimming pared 4 bases from V and 3 bases from J, leaving 7 bases between. The chain's CDR3 is CASSEGHTEAFF. The CDR3 DNA reads TGCGCCAGCAGCGAGGGACACACTGAAGCTTTCTTT.

The chain links TRBV4-1 to TRBJ2-7; tentatively, D is TRBD2 (5 bases). The ends were cut back, 4 bases at V and 1 base at J, with 14 bases in the middle. Germline CDR1 and CDR2: MGHRA and YSYEKL. The CDR3 runs to 15 residues. CDR3 loop: CASSLQGLISYEQYF. The CDR3 DNA reads TGCGCCAGCAGCCTGCAAGGACTGATATCCTACGAGCAGTACTTC.

This clonotype was seen more than once but under ten times. V is TRBV5-1 and J is TRBJ1-1; 7 nucleotides agree with TRBD1. The CDR3 totals 16 residues. CDR1 is SGHRS, CDR2 YFSETQ, per germline. V trimming: 4 bases; J trimming: 4 bases; junction bases outside the gene matches: 13. Here the CDR3 reads CASSARPQGEGTEAFF. CDR3 DNA sequence: TGCGCCAGCAGCGCCAGACCTCAGGGGGAGGGCACTGAAGCTTTCTTT.

This clonotype was picked up a small number of times. V gene TRBV7-6 combines with J gene TRBJ2-1; D might be TRBD2 (7 bases). The V end was cut by 1 base, the J end by 6 bases, with 19 bases between. The CDR3 consists of 17 residues. Germline V gene data show CDR1 as SGHVS and CDR2 as FNYEAQ. CDR3 sequence reads: CASSLGQGRGGSNEQFF. CDR3 DNA sequence: TGTGCCAGCAGCTTAGGGCAGGGGAGGGGAGGAAGCAATGAGCAGTTCTTC.

V is TRBV9 and J is TRBJ2-3; D unresolved. V gave up 0 bases and J gave up 4 bases, with 9 bases separating them. CDR1 SGDLS and CDR2 YYNGEE come from the germline V gene. The CDR3 extends over 14 amino acids. The CDR3 DNA reads TGTGCCAGCAGCGTAGAATGGGTCCCAGATACGCAGTATTTT. It codes for CASSVEWVPDTQYF.